This passage covers 20 T cell receptor beta chains from one sample sequenced in a study of blood T cell repertoires in COVID-19. TCRdb's copy holds only in-frame clones and misses some; the assay was immunoSEQ multiplex PCR. The sample comprises roughly 330,000 clones, over 80% of which are singletons, and around 5% rests with the top ten. Sequencing was carried out using PBMCs or T cells enriched from blood (not recorded which). The receptors derive from a man aged 30-40 years who had recovered from COVID-19.

The genes are TRBV4-1 and TRBJ2-7; 7 nucleotides line up with TRBD2. Germline V gene sequence: CDR1 MGHRA, CDR2 YSYEKL. Trimming at V came to 2 bases and at J to 0 bases, leaving 10 bases not matched to a gene. The length of the CDR3 is 17 residues. CDR3 DNA: TGCGCCAGCAGCCAACTGTATGCGCGGGGGTCCTCCTACGAGCAGTACTTC. Translating gives CASSQLYARGSSYEQYF.

This clone was seen only a few times. The sample carries other DNA sequences with the same CDR3. The V and J genes are TRBV3-1 (or the pseudogene TRBV3-2) and TRBJ1-2; 9 bases align to TRBD1. V dropped 6 bases and J dropped 4; count of bases not matched to a gene: 3. This CDR3 has 13 amino acids. Germline loops: CDR1 LGHDT, CDR2 YNNKEL (reference sequence). The CDR3 coding sequence is TGTGCCAGCAGTCTGGGACAGGGCTATGGCTACACCTTC. Protein sequence: CASSLGQGYGYTF.

As DNA, the CDR3 is TGTGCCAGTACCCCCAGACAGGTCGGTGCACTCAATCAGCCCCAGCATTTT. Its protein product is CASTPRQVGALNQPQHF. The J gene is TRBJ1-5, the V gene TRBV19; TRBD1 might be the D (6 bases). Germline V gives CDR1 LNHDA, CDR2 SQIVND (reference sequence). This CDR3 has 17 amino acids. Trimming pared 7 bases from V and 3 bases from J, leaving 22 bases between.

This clone appeared once. The V gene is TRBV10-3, the J gene TRBJ1-3; 12 bases are shared with TRBD1. This CDR3 contains 18 residues. The germline V gene has CDR1 ENHRY and CDR2 SYGVKD. V was pared by 7 bases and J by 2 bases, with 12 bases of the junction left unmatched. Written as DNA, the CDR3 is TGTGCCATCAATTCGGGACAGGGGGCGGGTATCCCTGGAAACACCATATATTTT. This gives the protein CAINSGQGAGIPGNTIYF.

J is TRBJ1-1 and V is TRBV5-1, with 8 bases lining up with TRBD1. Germline CDR1 is SGHRS and CDR2 is YFSETQ. The ends lost 1 base at V and 6 bases at J; junction bases unmatched: 8. The CDR3 runs 15 residues. The CDR3 DNA follows: TGCGCCAGCAGCTTGATTCCGGGACAGGAACCTGAAGCTTTCTTT. This encodes CASSLIPGQEPEAFF.

This clone was seen only once. The V call is TRBV24-1, the J call TRBJ1-5; D is undetermined. The germline gives CDR1 KGHDR, CDR2 SFDVKD. The CDR3 is 15 residues long. Trimming stripped 3 bases from V and 3 bases from J, with 11 bases between. The CDR3, as DNA: TGTGCCACCAGTGATGCGAGGCACTACAATCAGCCCCAGCATTTT. Translated: CATSDARHYNQPQHF.

This chain connects TRBV28 to TRBJ2-7; 7 bases line up with TRBD1. From germline, CDR1 is MDHEN and CDR2 SYDVKM. There are 12 residues in the CDR3. Germline trimming cut 6 bases from V and 5 bases from J; bases unmatched to any gene: 4. Here the CDR3 DNA reads TGTGCCAGCAGAAAACAGGGGAACGAGCAGTACTTC. Translating gives CASRKQGNEQYF.

Here the CDR3 reads CASSFGGWDNSPLHF. CDR3 bases: TGTGCCAGCAGCTTTGGGGGCTGGGATAATTCACCCCTCCACTTT. This rearrangement joins TRBV5-8 to TRBJ1-6; the D gene is possibly TRBD1 (6 bases). Germline CDR1 is SGHTS and CDR2 is YDEGEE. The germline V and J ends were trimmed by 2 bases and 5 bases, with 11 bases remaining between them. This CDR3 has 15 residues.

The CDR3 protein is CASSTDWTGGRQYF. The CDR3 bases are TGTGCCAGCAGCACCGATTGGACAGGGGGCAGGCAGTACTTC. The rearrangement uses TRBV5-6 and TRBJ2-7; 11 bases are shared with TRBD1. Germline lookup yields CDR1 SGHDT and CDR2 YYEEEE. J was trimmed by 9 bases and V by 4 bases; bases with no gene match: 9. This CDR3 region has 14 residues.

V and J are TRBV5-1 and TRBJ2-1; the D gene is possibly TRBD1 (7 bases). Germline V lookup: CDR1 SGHRS, CDR2 YFSETQ. This CDR3 has 13 residues. Trimming stripped 1 base from V and 8 bases from J, with 10 bases between. CDR3 protein: CASSLQGEDEQFF. CDR3 sequence (DNA): TGCGCCAGCAGCTTGCAGGGGGAGGATGAGCAGTTCTTC.

CDR3 residues: CASSYSMASPDTQYF. For the CDR3, the DNA is TGTGCCAGCAGTTACTCGATGGCTAGCCCAGATACGCAGTATTTT. This chain connects TRBV6-5 to TRBJ2-3, with a possible D match to TRBD2 (5 bases). From germline, CDR1 is MNHEY and CDR2 SVGAGI. The CDR3 is 15 residues long. Trimming cost V 0 bases and J 4 bases, with 11 bases left between them.

The chain couples TRBV19 to TRBJ1-1, with D maybe TRBD1 (5 bases). V was cut by 4 bases and J by 6 bases, with 15 bases left in between. Germline V gives CDR1 LNHDA, CDR2 SQIVND (reference sequence). The CDR3 runs 14 residues. The CDR3 protein is CASSRRGPGAEAFF. The CDR3 DNA reads as TGTGCCAGTAGTAGGCGGGGACCCGGGGCTGAAGCTTTCTTT.

The rearrangement links TRBV10-2 to TRBJ2-7; 8 nucleotides align to TRBD1. CDR1 and CDR2 from the germline V gene are WSHSY and SAAADI. The CDR3 runs to 12 residues. V was pared by 8 bases and J by 2 bases, with 2 bases of the junction left unmatched. The CDR3 spells CASQTGAYEQYF. For the CDR3, the DNA is TGCGCCAGCCAGACAGGGGCCTACGAGCAGTACTTC.

Here the CDR3 DNA reads TGTGCCATCAGTGAGTCGATACTAGCAGGGTCGAATTCACCCCTCCACTTT. Protein product: CAISESILAGSNSPLHF. The chain is built from TRBV10-3 and TRBJ1-6, with D maybe TRBD1 (5 bases). Trimming removed 0 bases at V and 7 bases at J, with 16 bases between. CDR3 length equals 17 residues. Germline V gene data show CDR1 as ENHRY and CDR2 as SYGVKD.

The chain has TRBV6-5 and TRBJ2-7; the D is unclear. With 4 bases removed from V and 6 bases from J, the gap between germline ends came to 4 bases. This CDR3 region has 10 residues. Germline V gene lookup returns CDR1 MNHEY and CDR2 SVGAGI. CDR3 region: CASSSGEQYF. CDR3 in DNA: TGTGCCAGCAGTTCGGGCGAGCAGTACTTC.

The chain recombines TRBV30 with TRBJ2-1; 13 bases are shared with TRBD2. In germline, CDR1 is GTSNPN, CDR2 SVGIG (reference sequence). The ends lost 8 bases at V and 6 bases at J; junction bases unmatched: 13. CDR3 length: 16 amino acids. The DNA for the CDR3 is TGTGCCGGCCGGACTAGCGGGGGCCTACAGGGCAATGAGCAGTTCTTC. Protein product: CAGRTSGGLQGNEQFF. The complete variable domain, with remaining parts taken from reference TRBV30 and TRBJ2-1, reads SQTIHQWPATLVQPVGSPLSLECTVEGTSNPNLYWYRQAAGRGLQLLFYSVGIGQISSEVPQNLSASRPQDRQFILSSKKLLLSDSGFYLCAGRTSGGLQGNEQFFGPGTRLTVL.

This chain connects TRBV18 to TRBJ1-1, with D hard to call. The germline V gene encodes CDR1 KGHSH and CDR2 LQKENI. The CDR3 has 13 amino acids. The germline V and J ends were trimmed by 2 bases and 4 bases, with 8 bases remaining between them. In DNA form, the CDR3 reads TGTGCCAGCTCACCAACCCTGGCCACTGAAGCTTTCTTT. This gives the protein CASSPTLATEAFF.

The genes are TRBV5-5 and TRBJ1-6; possible D gene TRBD1, 6 bases. The V and J ends lost 4 bases and 8 bases respectively, with 10 bases between them. Germline V lookup: CDR1 SGHKS, CDR2 YYEKEE (reference sequence). The CDR3 is made up of 13 amino acids. CDR3 sequence: CASSPDSYSPLHF. As DNA, the CDR3 is TGTGCCAGCAGCCCGGACAGTTATTCACCCCTCCACTTT.

Only one count was recorded for this clone. V is TRBV7-6 and J is TRBJ2-6; 9 bases line up with TRBD1. There are 18 residues in the CDR3. CDR1 is SGHVS and CDR2 is FNYEAQ in the germline V gene. The J segment lost 4 bases and the V segment lost 5 bases, leaving 12 bases of the junction unmatched. CDR3 sequence reads: CASSLRPGTGYGANVLTF. The CDR3 DNA reads TGTGCCAGCAGCCTACGTCCCGGGACAGGGTACGGGGCCAACGTCCTGACTTTC.

V usage is TRBV7-9 and J usage is TRBJ1-6, with D perhaps matching TRBD1 (6 bases). The CDR3 has 15 amino acids. Germline assignment: CDR1 SEHNR and CDR2 FQNEAQ (reference sequence). Trimming shortened V by 2 bases and J by 7 bases, and 12 bases separated the two germline ends. The CDR3 region is CASSLSGEGNSPLHF. As DNA, the CDR3 is TGTGCCAGCAGCTTATCAGGGGAAGGGAATTCACCCCTCCACTTT.